Each of the 3 T cell receptor beta chains below was sequenced from the same sample in a study of OX40 agonist ivuxolimab in advanced cancers. Sequenced by immunoSEQ multiplex PCR; TCRdb stores in-frame clones only, minus some. The sample comprises about 21,000 clones, about 86% of which are singletons, and around 17% rests with the top ten. The material sequenced was CD4+ or CD8+ T cells sorted from blood, taken in a trial of the OX40 agonist ivuxolimab. These TCRs come from an adult with an advanced solid tumor such as melanoma, head and neck, liver or kidney cancer.

The chain uses TRBV6-6 and TRBJ2-5, with unresolved D. The germline V and J ends were trimmed by 8 bases and 2 bases, with 9 bases remaining between them. The CDR3 sequence is 12 residues long. Germline CDR1 MNHNY, CDR2 SVGAGI (reference sequence). CDR3 sequence reads: CASRVGQETQYF. CDR3 sequence (DNA): TGTGCCAGCCGCGTGGGTCAAGAGACCCAGTACTTC.

This chain's CDR3 is CASSLPGSNYGYTF. In DNA form, the CDR3 reads TGTGCCAGCAGCCTCCCCGGGTCTAACTATGGCTACACCTTC. V usage is TRBV7-9 and J usage is TRBJ1-2; D gene uncertain. V gave up 5 bases and J gave up 0 bases, with 10 bases separating them. Germline V lookup: CDR1 SEHNR, CDR2 FQNEAQ (reference sequence). The CDR3 is 14 amino acids.

The chain has TRBV18 and TRBJ2-7; D possibly corresponds to TRBD1 (6 bases). The CDR3 has 15 residues. Germline V lookup: CDR1 KGHSH, CDR2 LQKENI. The V and J ends lost 1 base and 4 bases respectively, with 14 bases between them. For the CDR3, the DNA is TGTGCCAGCTCACCACGCCGGGACACGGGGTACGAGCAGTACTTC. This encodes CASSPRRDTGYEQYF.